This entry lists 10 T cell receptor beta chains sequenced from one sample in a study of blood T cell repertoires in COVID-19. Data came from immunoSEQ multiplex PCR; TCRdb stores just in-frame clones and leaves some out. In the table there are 200,000 or so clones, about 82% of which are singletons. The sequenced material came from peripheral blood. The receptors were gathered from a woman younger than 45 with acute or convalescent COVID-19.

The CDR3 is CASSMRGTTEAFF. The CDR3 DNA is TGTGCCAGTAGTATGCGGGGGACCACTGAAGCTTTCTTT. The genes are TRBV19 and TRBJ1-1, with D perhaps matching TRBD1 (5 bases). This CDR3 region has 13 residues. The germline gives CDR1 LNHDA, CDR2 SQIVND (reference sequence). With 3 bases removed from V and 4 bases from J, the gap between germline ends came to 9 bases.

This clone was detected only a few times. The V and J genes are TRBV27 and TRBJ1-5; D possibly corresponds to TRBD1 (5 bases). Deletions cut 5 bases from V and 7 bases from J, with 15 bases between. Germline-derived CDR1 and CDR2 are MNHEY and SMNVEV (reference sequence). The CDR3 is made up of 14 amino acids. The DNA for the CDR3 is TGTGCCAGCAGTACCGGGTACAGGTCACAGCCCCAGCATTTT. Its protein is CASSTGYRSQPQHF.

In this sample, this clone turned up a few times. J is TRBJ2-3 and V is TRBV19, with D possibly matching TRBD1 (5 bases). In germline, CDR1 is LNHDA, CDR2 SQIVND (reference sequence). The CDR3 loop spans 15 amino acids. Trimming left V 5 bases short and J 4 bases short, with 16 bases between. CDR3 in amino acids: CASSFSLARADTQYF. The CDR3 bases are TGTGCCAGTAGTTTTTCGTTAGCCAGGGCAGATACGCAGTATTTT.

The chain employs TRBV5-4 and TRBJ2-5; D is perhaps TRBD2 (6 bases). V was pared by 4 bases and J by 5 bases, with 18 bases between. Germline V gene lookup returns CDR1 SGHNT and CDR2 YYREEE (reference sequence). The CDR3 runs 15 residues. The CDR3: CASSEGLLAMETQYF. CDR3 nucleotides: TGTGCCAGCAGCGAGGGACTTCTTGCGATGGAGACCCAGTACTTC.

The chain uses TRBV7-6 and TRBJ2-3; 11 bases are a match to TRBD1. Germline values: CDR1 SGHVS, CDR2 FNYEAQ. The CDR3 is made up of 16 amino acids. Trimming cost V 5 bases and J 3 bases; bases outside gene matches: 7. CDR3 in amino acids: CASSRKDRGRTDTQYF. DNA for the CDR3: TGTGCCAGCAGCCGGAAGGACAGGGGGCGTACAGATACGCAGTATTTT.

This rearrangement joins TRBV28 to TRBJ1-1; TRBD1 is a possible D gene (5 bases). This CDR3 is built from 14 residues. CDR1 is MDHEN, CDR2 SYDVKM, per germline. V was clipped by 7 bases and J by 6 bases, with 18 bases between them. CDR3 region: CASTERGLYSEAFF. Written as DNA, the CDR3 is TGTGCCAGCACCGAACGGGGACTTTATTCTGAAGCTTTCTTT. Variable domain in full (rest from reference TRBV28 and TRBJ1-1): DVKVTQSSRYLVKRTGEKVFLECVQDMDHENMFWYRQDPGLGLRLIYFSYDVKMKEKGDIPEGYSVSREKKERFSLILESASTNQTSMYLCASTERGLYSEAFFGQGTRLTVV.

This chain links TRBV5-6 with TRBJ2-5; a weak D match, TRBD2 (6 bases). The CDR3 length is 16 residues. The germline V gene encodes CDR1 SGHDT and CDR2 YYEEEE. V was pared by 0 bases and J by 5 bases, with 17 bases between. In nucleotides, the CDR3 is TGTGCCAGCAGCTTGGGCAGGGCGGGGTTAGAGGAGACCCAGTACTTC. This gives the protein CASSLGRAGLEETQYF.

The genes are TRBV9 and TRBJ1-6, with D possibly being TRBD1 (5 bases). Trimming stripped 3 bases from V and 7 bases from J, with 17 bases between. Germline CDR1 is SGDLS and CDR2 is YYNGEE. The CDR3 extends over 16 amino acids. CDR3 residues: CASSGGFMRGNSPLHF. The CDR3 DNA sequence: TGTGCCAGCAGCGGAGGTTTTATGCGGGGGAATTCACCCCTCCACTTT.

The chain uses TRBV3-1 (or the pseudogene TRBV3-2) and TRBJ1-1; D is ambiguous. The V gene's germline CDR1 is LGHDT and CDR2 YNNKEL (reference sequence). This CDR3 has 11 amino acids. V lost 0 bases, J lost 7 bases, and 3 bases lay in between. CDR3 sequence reads: CASSQDSEAFF. Written as DNA, the CDR3 is TGTGCCAGCAGCCAAGACAGTGAAGCTTTCTTT.

The chain has TRBV28 and TRBJ1-2; maybe TRBD1 (6 bases). V lost 5 bases, J lost 8 bases, and 12 bases lay in between. Germline CDR1 is MDHEN and CDR2 is SYDVKM. This CDR3 spans 12 amino acids. The CDR3 loop is CASSTGFRGYTF. The CDR3 nucleotides read TGTGCCAGCAGTACAGGGTTCAGGGGCTACACCTTC.